The 25 T cell receptor beta chains in this list originate from one sample, sequenced in a study of OX40 agonist ivuxolimab in advanced cancers. This table comes from immunoSEQ multiplex PCR, and its TCRdb copy is limited to in-frame clones, with some not included. The data contain around 58,000 clones, around nine tenths of them singletons. The sequencing here drew on CD4+ or CD8+ T cells sorted from blood, taken in a trial of the OX40 agonist ivuxolimab. These receptors were taken from an adult with an advanced solid tumor such as melanoma, head and neck, liver or kidney cancer.

The CDR3 DNA reads as TGTGCCAGCAGCTTGGACGGTACAACTAATGAAAAACTGTTTTTT. Translating it yields CASSLDGTTNEKLFF. The chain is built from TRBV11-2 and TRBJ1-4; D not resolved. The CDR3 has 15 amino acids. Germline V gene data show CDR1 as SGHAT and CDR2 as FQNNGV. Between the trimmed V and J ends, which lost 3 bases and 0 bases, there was a span of 8 bases.

This clone was seen just once. The chain is built from TRBV5-1 and TRBJ2-1; D not certain. The CDR3 covers 13 residues. Germline V CDR1 and CDR2: SGHRS, YFSETQ. Trimming stripped 1 base from V and 8 bases from J, with 10 bases between. The CDR3 nucleotides read TGCGCCAGCAGCTTGTTGTCCAGTGATGAGCAGTTCTTC. Translated, it gives CASSLLSSDEQFF. Using reference TRBV5-1 and TRBJ2-1 for the parts outside the CDR3, the full variable domain is KAGVTQTPRYLIKTRGQQVTLSCSPISGHRSVSWYQQTPGQGLQFLFEYFSETQRNKGNFPGRFSGRQFSNSRSEMNVSTLELGDSALYLCASSLLSSDEQFFGPGTRLTVL.

The chain combines TRBV6-1 with TRBJ1-1; 7 bases match TRBD1. Unmatched junction bases numbered 2, after V lost 6 bases and J lost 1 base. CDR1 is MNHNS and CDR2 is SASEGT in the germline V gene. The CDR3 spans 13 residues. CDR3 in DNA: TGTGCCAGCAGCAGGGGGGGGAACACTGAAGCTTTCTTT. It translates to CASSRGGNTEAFF.

The chain couples TRBV5-4 to TRBJ2-5; tentative D call: TRBD2 (6 bases). Germline V gives CDR1 SGHNT, CDR2 YYREEE (reference sequence). Trimming took 4 bases from V and 5 from J, leaving 15 bases between them. There are 14 residues in the CDR3. The CDR3, as DNA: TGTGCCAGCAGCCCCCTCGCGGGGAGTGAGACCCAGTACTTC. Translation: CASSPLAGSETQYF. The entire variable domain, with the rest obtained from reference TRBV5-4 and TRBJ2-5, is as follows: ETGVTQSPTHLIKTRGQQVTLRCSSQSGHNTVSWYQQALGQGPQFIFQYYREEENGRGNFPPRFSGLQFPNYSSELNVNALELDDSALYLCASSPLAGSETQYFGPGTRLLVL.

This clone was picked up a small number of times. The chain carries TRBV18 and TRBJ2-5; D remains unclear. The CDR3 covers 15 residues. Between the trimmed V and J ends, which lost 1 base and 6 bases, there was a span of 15 bases. The V gene's germline CDR1 is KGHSH and CDR2 LQKENI. CDR3 in DNA: TGTGCCAGCTCACCACAGGGCCGCTTAGAGAAGACCCAGTACTTC. It encodes CASSPQGRLEKTQYF. The full variable domain, rest sourced from reference TRBV18 and TRBJ2-5, is NAGVMQNPRHLVRRRGQEARLRCSPMKGHSHVYWYRQLPEEGLKFMVYLQKENIIDESGMPKERFSAEFPKEGPSILRIQQVVRGDSAAYFCASSPQGRLEKTQYFGPGTRLLVL.

The rearrangement joins TRBV6-1 to TRBJ2-3, with D uncertain. The CDR3 spans 14 residues. Germline V gene data show CDR1 as MNHNS and CDR2 as SASEGT. V was shortened by 7 bases and J by 0 bases, with 11 bases between the two germline ends. The CDR3 is CASIRTASTDTQYF. The CDR3, as DNA: TGTGCCAGCATTCGAACGGCCAGCACAGATACGCAGTATTTT.

The V gene is TRBV5-6, the J gene TRBJ2-3; no reliable D call. Trimming left V 4 bases short and J 2 bases short, with 11 bases between. CDR1 and CDR2 from the germline V gene are SGHDT and YYEEEE. There are 14 residues in the CDR3. The CDR3 loop reads CASSGIDFTDTQYF. CDR3 DNA sequence: TGTGCCAGCAGCGGAATAGACTTCACAGATACGCAGTATTTT.

The chain couples TRBV6-1 to TRBJ2-7; D possibly corresponds to TRBD2 (5 bases). Germline CDR1 is MNHNS and CDR2 is SASEGT. CDR3 length: 11 amino acids. V was shortened by 4 bases and J by 7 bases, with 8 bases between the two germline ends. CDR3 bases: TGTGCCAGCAGTGCGCGGGTTGAGCAGTACTTC. It yields the protein CASSARVEQYF.

J is TRBJ2-3 and V is TRBV21-1; the D call TRBD1 from the table was never checked on the DNA. TRBV21-1 is reported as a pseudogene. This CDR3 has 16 amino acids. CDR3 bases: TGTGCCAGCAGCAAAGAGGAACAGGGGGGGACAGATACGCAGTATTTT. Translated: CASSKEEQGGTDTQYF.

The gene calls are TRBV30 and TRBJ2-1, with TRBD1 identical over 8 bases. Germline assignment: CDR1 GTSNPN and CDR2 SVGIG (reference sequence). The CDR3 is made up of 15 amino acids. The junction had 13 bases not matched to a gene; V was cut back by 5 bases and J by 7 bases. The CDR3 loop is CAWGGRGLTLNEQFF. Here the CDR3 DNA reads TGTGCCTGGGGTGGCAGGGGGCTAACTCTGAATGAGCAGTTCTTC.

J is TRBJ2-5 and V is TRBV11-2; perhaps TRBD1 as D (5 bases). Germline CDR1 SGHAT, CDR2 FQNNGV. The CDR3 has 14 amino acids. Trimming left V 2 bases short and J 4 bases short, with 11 bases between. The CDR3, as DNA: TGTGCCAGCAGCTTACGCAGGGTAGGAGAGACCCAGTACTTC. Translating it yields CASSLRRVGETQYF.

The V call is TRBV6-5, the J call TRBJ2-3; no reliable D call. Germline lookup yields CDR1 MNHEY and CDR2 SVGAGI. Trimming left V 5 bases short and J 2 bases short, with 11 bases between. The CDR3 is 14 amino acids. The CDR3 DNA reads TGTGCCAGCAGTCCCGGTCGTCTCACAGATACGCAGTATTTT. It codes for CASSPGRLTDTQYF.

The CDR3 nucleotides read TGTGCCAGCAGAAGGACAGGGAGCGGTCAGCCCCAGCATTTT. Translated, it gives CASRRTGSGQPQHF. The J gene is TRBJ1-5, the V gene TRBV27, with TRBD1 matching 8 bases. The CDR3 totals 14 residues. Germline values: CDR1 MNHEY, CDR2 SMNVEV (reference sequence). Trimming took 6 bases from V and 6 from J; bases not matched to a gene: 7.

The chain carries TRBV19 and TRBJ1-5; weak D call: TRBD1 (6 bases). This CDR3 is built from 16 residues. V was clipped by 7 bases and J by 3 bases, with 19 bases between them. CDR1 is LNHDA and CDR2 is SQIVND in the germline V gene (reference sequence). The CDR3 sequence: CASTTQRRGYNQPQHF. In DNA form, the CDR3 reads TGTGCCAGTACCACTCAGCGCAGGGGCTACAATCAGCCCCAGCATTTT.

This rearrangement joins TRBV6-5 to TRBJ1-6; tentatively, D is TRBD1 (5 bases). The CDR3 totals 14 residues. Germline CDR1 reads MNHEY; CDR2 reads SVGAGI. V was shortened by 5 bases and J by 6 bases, with 11 bases between the two germline ends. Here the CDR3 DNA reads TGTGCCAGCAGTCCCCGGGGCACTAATTCACCCCTCCACTTT. Translating gives CASSPRGTNSPLHF.

The V gene is TRBV9, the J gene TRBJ2-1; no reliable D call. V was pared by 1 base and J by 1 base, with 3 bases between. This CDR3 is 13 amino acids long. Germline assignment: CDR1 SGDLS and CDR2 YYNGEE. In DNA form, the CDR3 reads TGTGCCAGCAGCGTAAGGTCCTACAATGAGCAGTTCTTC. Residues: CASSVRSYNEQFF.

The CDR3 reads CATSSPTGISSYNSPLHF. The CDR3 DNA is TGTGCCACCAGCAGTCCGACGGGGATCAGCTCCTATAATTCACCCCTCCACTTT. The chain recombines TRBV15 with TRBJ1-6; D gene ambiguous. V gave up 3 bases and J gave up 0 bases, with 15 bases separating them. Germline CDR1 LNHNV, CDR2 YYDKDF (reference sequence). This CDR3 has 18 residues. The full variable domain, completed using reference TRBV15 and TRBJ1-6, is DAMVIQNPRYQVTQFGKPVTLSCSQTLNHNVMYWYQQKSSQAPKLLFHYYDKDFNNEADTPDNFQSRRPNTSFCFLDIRSPGLGDTAMYLCATSSPTGISSYNSPLHFGNGTRLTVT.

This clone came up a few times. The V and J genes are TRBV30 and TRBJ1-2; the D gene is possibly TRBD1 (6 bases). With 6 bases removed from V and 5 bases from J, the gap between germline ends came to 7 bases. The CDR3 length is 10 residues. Per germline, CDR1 GTSNPN and CDR2 SVGIG (reference sequence). In DNA form, the CDR3 reads TGTGCCTGCACAGGGTATGGCTACACCTTC. Translation: CACTGYGYTF.

This chain links TRBV6-5 with TRBJ2-6; D not resolved. The CDR3 spans 15 residues. Germline-derived CDR1 and CDR2 are MNHEY and SVGAGI. Trimming left V 2 bases short and J 2 bases short, with 7 bases between. In DNA, the CDR3 is TGTGCCAGCAGTTACCCCCCGGCTGGGGCCAACGTCCTGACTTTC. As protein: CASSYPPAGANVLTF.

This rearrangement joins TRBV7-2 to TRBJ2-1; 8 nucleotides match TRBD1. The CDR3 runs to 15 residues. V was pared by 3 bases and J by 5 bases, with 6 bases of the junction left unmatched. Germline V gene sequence: CDR1 SGHTA, CDR2 FQGNSA. The CDR3 nucleotides are TGTGCCAGCAGCTTCTGGCAGGGGGCCAACAATGAGCAGTTCTTC. Encoded protein: CASSFWQGANNEQFF.

This chain connects TRBV9 to TRBJ2-5; 9 nucleotides agree with TRBD2. The CDR3 length is 16 residues. Looked up from germline, CDR1 is SGDLS and CDR2 is YYNGEE. The trim removed 4 bases at V and 1 base at J, leaving 8 bases unmatched. The CDR3 nucleotides read TGTGCCAGCAGCCCCCGAGCGGGGGGTGCCCAAGAGACCCAGTACTTC. Amino acids: CASSPRAGGAQETQYF.

In this sample, this clone turned up once. The rearrangement joins TRBV7-3 to TRBJ2-5, with 11 bases aligning to TRBD2. The CDR3 is 15 residues long. Germline CDR1 reads SGHTA; CDR2 reads FQGTGA. The ends lost 6 bases at V and 4 bases at J; junction bases unmatched: 7. CDR3 nucleotides: TGTGCCAGCAGAAGTAGCGGGGGGGCCGCAGAGACCCAGTACTTC. This translates into CASRSSGGAAETQYF.

This chain uses TRBV7-8 with TRBJ2-1; 11 positions match TRBD2. This CDR3 has 16 residues. The V segment lost 8 bases and the J segment 8 bases; nucleotides outside the gene matches: 14. CDR1 is SGHVS and CDR2 is FQNEAQ in the germline V gene. CDR3 coding DNA: TGTGCCAGCCTCCAGATGATTAGCGGGGGGGCTTATGAGCAGTTCTTC. Amino acid sequence: CASLQMISGGAYEQFF.

The CDR3 protein is CASSNIPGQQETQYF. CDR3 nucleotide sequence: TGCGCCAGCAGCAACATCCCGGGACAGCAAGAGACCCAGTACTTC. The V gene is TRBV5-1, the J gene TRBJ2-5, with 7 nucleotides matching TRBD1. This CDR3 region has 15 residues. The V gene's germline CDR1 is SGHRS and CDR2 YFSETQ. V shed 4 bases and J 2 bases; nucleotides not matched to a gene: 8.

CDR3 DNA sequence: TGTGCCAGCAGCCCGTGGGGACAGGGATTCTACGAGCAGTACTTC. Translating gives CASSPWGQGFYEQYF. The rearrangement joins TRBV11-1 to TRBJ2-7; TRBD1 aligns across 9 bases. Trimming removed 5 bases from V and 3 bases from J; junction bases left unmatched: 8. This CDR3 has 15 amino acids. Germline CDR1 is SGHAT and CDR2 is FQDESV (reference sequence).